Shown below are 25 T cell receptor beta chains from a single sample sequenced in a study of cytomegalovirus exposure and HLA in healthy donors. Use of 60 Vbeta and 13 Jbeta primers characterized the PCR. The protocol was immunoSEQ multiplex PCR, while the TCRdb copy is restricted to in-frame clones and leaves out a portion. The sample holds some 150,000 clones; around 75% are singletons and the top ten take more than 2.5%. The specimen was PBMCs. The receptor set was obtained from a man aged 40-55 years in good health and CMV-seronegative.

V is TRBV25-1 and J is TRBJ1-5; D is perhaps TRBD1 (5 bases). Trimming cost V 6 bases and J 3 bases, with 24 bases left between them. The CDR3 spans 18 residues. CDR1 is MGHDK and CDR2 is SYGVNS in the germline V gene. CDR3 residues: CASRFVPGHLFSNQPQHF. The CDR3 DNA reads TGTGCCAGCAGGTTCGTCCCAGGGCACCTATTTTCCAATCAGCCCCAGCATTTT.

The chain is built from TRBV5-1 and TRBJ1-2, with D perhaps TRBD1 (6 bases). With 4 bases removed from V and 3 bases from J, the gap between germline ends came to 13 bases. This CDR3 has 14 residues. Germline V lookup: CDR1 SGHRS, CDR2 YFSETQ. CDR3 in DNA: TGCGCCAGCAGCGGGGCAGGGGCCGACTATGGCTACACCTTC. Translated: CASSGAGADYGYTF.

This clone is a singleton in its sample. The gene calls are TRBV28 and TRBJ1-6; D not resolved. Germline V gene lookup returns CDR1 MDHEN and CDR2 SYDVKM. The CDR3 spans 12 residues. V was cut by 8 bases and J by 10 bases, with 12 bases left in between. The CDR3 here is CASVTTSSPLHF. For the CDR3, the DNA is TGTGCCAGCGTGACTACTTCCTCACCCCTCCACTTT.

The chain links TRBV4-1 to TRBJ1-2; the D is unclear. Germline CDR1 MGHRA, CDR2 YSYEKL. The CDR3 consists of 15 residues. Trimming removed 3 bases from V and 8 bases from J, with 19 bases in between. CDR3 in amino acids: CASSHFDSQLDGYTF. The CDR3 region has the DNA TGCGCCAGCAGCCATTTCGACTCCCAGCTTGACGGCTACACCTTC.

CDR3 sequence (DNA): TGTGCCAGTAGCCAGCCCGACGGGGTTAACTATGGCTACACCTTC. Amino acid sequence: CASSQPDGVNYGYTF. V is TRBV19 and J is TRBJ1-2; no clear D. Trimming stripped 6 bases from V and 1 base from J, with 15 bases between. CDR3 length: 15 residues. Germline CDR1 reads LNHDA; CDR2 reads SQIVND (reference sequence).

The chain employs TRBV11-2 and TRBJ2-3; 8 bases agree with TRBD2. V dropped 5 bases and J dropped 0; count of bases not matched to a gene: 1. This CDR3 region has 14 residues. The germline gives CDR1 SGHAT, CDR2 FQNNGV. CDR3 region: CASSRGGSTDTQYF. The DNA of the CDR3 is TGTGCCAGCAGCCGCGGGGGGAGCACAGATACGCAGTATTTT.

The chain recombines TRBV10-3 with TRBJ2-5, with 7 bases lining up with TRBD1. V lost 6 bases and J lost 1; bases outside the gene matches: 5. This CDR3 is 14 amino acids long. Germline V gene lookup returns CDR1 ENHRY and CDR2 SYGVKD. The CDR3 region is CAIRRDSFQETQYF. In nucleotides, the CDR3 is TGTGCCATCAGAAGGGACAGCTTCCAAGAGACCCAGTACTTC.

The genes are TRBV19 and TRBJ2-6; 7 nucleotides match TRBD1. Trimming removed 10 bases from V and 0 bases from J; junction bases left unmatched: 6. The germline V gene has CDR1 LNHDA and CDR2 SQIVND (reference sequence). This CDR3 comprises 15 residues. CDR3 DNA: TGTGCCACCAGGGGGACCTACTCTGGGGCCAACGTCCTGACTTTC. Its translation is CATRGTYSGANVLTF.

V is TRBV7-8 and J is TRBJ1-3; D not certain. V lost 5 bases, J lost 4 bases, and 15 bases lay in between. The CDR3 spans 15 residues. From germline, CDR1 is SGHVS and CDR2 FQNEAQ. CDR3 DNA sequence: TGTGCCAGCAGCCCGGGCGGGTACCGGGGAAACACCATATATTTT. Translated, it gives CASSPGGYRGNTIYF.

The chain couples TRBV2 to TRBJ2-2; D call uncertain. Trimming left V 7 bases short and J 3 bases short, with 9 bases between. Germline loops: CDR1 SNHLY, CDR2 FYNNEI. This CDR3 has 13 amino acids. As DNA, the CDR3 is TGTGCCAGCACCTCCAGGTACACCGGGGAGCTGTTTTTT. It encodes CASTSRYTGELFF.

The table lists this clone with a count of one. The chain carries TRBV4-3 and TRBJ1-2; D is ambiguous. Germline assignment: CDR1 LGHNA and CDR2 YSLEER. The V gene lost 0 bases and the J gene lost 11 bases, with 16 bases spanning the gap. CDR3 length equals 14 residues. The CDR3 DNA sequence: TGCGCCAGCAGCCAAGATTCGGCAGGAGGCTTATACACCTTC. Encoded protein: CASSQDSAGGLYTF.

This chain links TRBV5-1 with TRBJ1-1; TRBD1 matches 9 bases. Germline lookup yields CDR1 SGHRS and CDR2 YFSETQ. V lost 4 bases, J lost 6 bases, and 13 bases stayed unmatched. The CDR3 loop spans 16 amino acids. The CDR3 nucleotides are TGCGCCAGCAGCCAACAAGCTGGACAGGGGACCGCTGAAGCTTTCTTT. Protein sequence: CASSQQAGQGTAEAFF.

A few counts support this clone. The CDR3 here is CASSLRQGPNEKLFF. CDR3 DNA: TGTGCCAGCAGTTTGAGGCAGGGTCCTAATGAAAAACTGTTTTTT. J is TRBJ1-4 and V is TRBV6-6; maybe TRBD1 (5 bases). CDR1 MNHNY and CDR2 SVGAGI come from the germline V gene (reference sequence). The CDR3 length is 15 residues. Trimming shortened V by 4 bases and J by 3 bases, and 12 bases separated the two germline ends.

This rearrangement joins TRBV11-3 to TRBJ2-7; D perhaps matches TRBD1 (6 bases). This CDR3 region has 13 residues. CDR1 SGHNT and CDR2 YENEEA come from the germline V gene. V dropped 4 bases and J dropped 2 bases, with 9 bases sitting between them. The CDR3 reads CASSSRDTYEQYF. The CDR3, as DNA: TGTGCCAGCAGCTCCCGGGACACCTACGAGCAGTACTTC.

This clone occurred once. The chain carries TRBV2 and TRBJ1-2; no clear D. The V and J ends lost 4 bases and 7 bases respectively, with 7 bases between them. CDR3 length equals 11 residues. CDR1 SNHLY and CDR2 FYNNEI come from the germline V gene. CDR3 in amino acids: CASSVRGGYTF. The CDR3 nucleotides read TGTGCCAGCAGTGTTAGAGGTGGCTACACCTTC.

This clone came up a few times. CDR3 amino acids: CASSFQGGLNEQFF. CDR3 in DNA: TGTGCCAGCAGTTTTCAGGGGGGTTTAAATGAGCAGTTCTTC. This rearrangement joins TRBV6-5 to TRBJ2-1, with D perhaps matching TRBD1 (7 bases). CDR3 length equals 14 residues. Deletions cut 4 bases from V and 7 bases from J, with 14 bases between. Germline values: CDR1 MNHEY, CDR2 SVGAGI.

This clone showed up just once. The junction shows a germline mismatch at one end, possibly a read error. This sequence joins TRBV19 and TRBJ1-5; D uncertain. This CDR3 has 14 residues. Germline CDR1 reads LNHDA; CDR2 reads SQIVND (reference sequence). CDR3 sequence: CASSLDGSNQPQHF. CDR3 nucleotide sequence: TGTGCCAGTAGTCTAGACGGTAGCAATCAGCCCCAGCATTTT.

The CDR3 sequence: CASSQAPGDIIQPQHF. CDR3 coding DNA: TGCGCCAGCAGCCAGGCCCCTGGGGACATCATTCAGCCCCAGCATTTT. The gene calls are TRBV4-1 and TRBJ1-5; a weak D match, TRBD1 (6 bases). The CDR3 runs 16 residues. The V end lost 3 bases, the J end lost 6 bases, and 18 bases lay between the germline ends. Germline V gene data show CDR1 as MGHRA and CDR2 as YSYEKL.

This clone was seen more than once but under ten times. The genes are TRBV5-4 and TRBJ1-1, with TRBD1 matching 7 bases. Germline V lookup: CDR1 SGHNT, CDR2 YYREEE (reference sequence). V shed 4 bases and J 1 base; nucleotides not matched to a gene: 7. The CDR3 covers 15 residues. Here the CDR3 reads CASSLITGENTEAFF. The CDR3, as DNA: TGTGCCAGCAGCCTAATAACAGGGGAGAACACTGAAGCTTTCTTT.

The CDR3 nucleotides are TGTGCCAGCAGTCTACAGGGGTACGACGAGCAGTACTTC. This sequence encodes CASSLQGYDEQYF. This chain uses TRBV6-1 with TRBJ2-7, with TRBD1 matching over 7 bases. V lost 5 bases, J lost 5 bases, and 6 bases stayed unmatched. The CDR3 contains 13 residues. Germline CDR1 and CDR2: MNHNS and SASEGT.

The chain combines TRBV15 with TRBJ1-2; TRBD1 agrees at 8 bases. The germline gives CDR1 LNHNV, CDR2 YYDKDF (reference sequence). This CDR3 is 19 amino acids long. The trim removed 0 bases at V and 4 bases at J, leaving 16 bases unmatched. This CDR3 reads CATSRDDRIRGQVSYGYTF. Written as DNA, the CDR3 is TGTGCCACCAGCAGAGATGACAGGATACGGGGACAGGTGTCCTATGGCTACACCTTC.

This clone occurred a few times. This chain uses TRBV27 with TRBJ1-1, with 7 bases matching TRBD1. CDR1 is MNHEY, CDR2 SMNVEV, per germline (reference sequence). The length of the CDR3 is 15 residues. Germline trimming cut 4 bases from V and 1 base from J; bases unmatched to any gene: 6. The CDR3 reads CASSSQTGWNTEAFF. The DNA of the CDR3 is TGTGCCAGCAGTTCTCAGACAGGGTGGAACACTGAAGCTTTCTTT.

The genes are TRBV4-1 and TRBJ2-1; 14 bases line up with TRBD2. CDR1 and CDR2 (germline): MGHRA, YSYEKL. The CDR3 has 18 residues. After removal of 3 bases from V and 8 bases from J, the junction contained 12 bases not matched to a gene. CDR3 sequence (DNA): TGCGCCAGCAGCCACATTTGGGCGACTAGCGGGGGGGGCGATGAGCAGTTCTTC. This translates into CASSHIWATSGGGDEQFF.

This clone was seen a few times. CDR3 DNA sequence: TGTGCCAGCAGTTACTCGGATAGCGGAAGCTACGAGCAGTACTTC. Translating gives CASSYSDSGSYEQYF. The chain recombines TRBV6-5 with TRBJ2-7; D might be TRBD2 (6 bases). Trimming removed 0 bases at V and 3 bases at J, with 12 bases between. In germline, CDR1 is MNHEY, CDR2 SVGAGI. The CDR3 has 15 amino acids.

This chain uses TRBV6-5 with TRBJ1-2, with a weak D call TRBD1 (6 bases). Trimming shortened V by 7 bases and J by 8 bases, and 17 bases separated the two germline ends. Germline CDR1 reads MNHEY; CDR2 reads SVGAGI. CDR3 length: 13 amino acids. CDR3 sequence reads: CASTDPGGGGYTF. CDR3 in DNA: TGTGCCAGCACCGACCCGGGAGGGGGAGGCTACACCTTC.